The clone carrying this T cell receptor (beta chain) was recorded many times. TCRdb reanalysed the RACE reads using MiXCR and keeps one entry per CDR3 protein. This table has some 71,000 distinct CDR3 sequences, roughly 11% appearing once. Regarding time point: patch test 3, about 24 weeks after DPC sensitization. Treatment of the sample: therapeutic diphenylcyclopropenone sensitization with weekly scalp DPC. Before extraction, the whole blood was not fractionated, and total RNA was taken from it. These data are taken from a study of human T cells and chemical hapten exposure. The wider study: From small differences in pooled library volume came most of the variation in per-sample TCR yields.

The sequenced sample was whole blood, obtained in connection with sensitization to the hapten diphenylcyclopropenone (DPC). The receptor comes from a woman aged 50 to 65 with alopecia areata. Some clones in this sample may be carry-over from other donors' samples.

This chain's CDR3 is CASSFGLAGSYNEQFF. The CDR3 DNA reads TGTGCCAGCAGCTTCGGACTAGCGGGCTCCTACAATGAGCAGTTCTTC. V and J are TRBV7-6 and TRBJ2-1, with 11 bases fitting TRBD2. The V and J ends lost 3 bases and 0 bases, in that order; junction bases with no gene match: 1. From germline, CDR1 is SGHVS and CDR2 FNYEAQ. The CDR3 covers 16 residues.